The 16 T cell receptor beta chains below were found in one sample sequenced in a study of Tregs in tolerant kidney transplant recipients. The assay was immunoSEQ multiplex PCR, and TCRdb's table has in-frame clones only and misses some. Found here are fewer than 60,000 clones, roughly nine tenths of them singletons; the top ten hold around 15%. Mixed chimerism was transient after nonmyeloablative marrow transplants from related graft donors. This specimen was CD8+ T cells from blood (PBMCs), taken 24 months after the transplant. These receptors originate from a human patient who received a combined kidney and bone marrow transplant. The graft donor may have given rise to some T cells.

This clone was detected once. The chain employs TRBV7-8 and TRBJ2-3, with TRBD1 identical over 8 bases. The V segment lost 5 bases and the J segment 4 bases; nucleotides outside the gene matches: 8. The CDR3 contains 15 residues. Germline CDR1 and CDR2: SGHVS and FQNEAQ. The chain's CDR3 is CASSGSGTGPDTQYF. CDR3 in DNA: TGTGCCAGCAGCGGGTCCGGGACAGGTCCAGATACGCAGTATTTT.

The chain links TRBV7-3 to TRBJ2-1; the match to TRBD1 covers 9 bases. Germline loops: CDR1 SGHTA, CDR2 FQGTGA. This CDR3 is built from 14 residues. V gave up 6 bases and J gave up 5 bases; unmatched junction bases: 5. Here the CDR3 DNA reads TGTGCCAGCAGTACCCGACAGGGGGACAATGAGCAGTTCTTC. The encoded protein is CASSTRQGDNEQFF.

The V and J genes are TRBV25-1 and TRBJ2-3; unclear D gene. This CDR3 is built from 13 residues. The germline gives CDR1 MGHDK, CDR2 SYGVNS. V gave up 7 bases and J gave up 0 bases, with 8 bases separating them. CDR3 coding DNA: TGTGCCAGCACAGAGGTGAGCACAGATACGCAGTATTTT. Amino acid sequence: CASTEVSTDTQYF.

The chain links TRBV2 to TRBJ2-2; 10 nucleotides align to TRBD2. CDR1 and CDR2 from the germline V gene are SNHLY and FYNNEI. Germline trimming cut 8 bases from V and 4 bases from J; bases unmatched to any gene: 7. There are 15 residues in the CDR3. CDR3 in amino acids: CASVLAGAVTGELFF. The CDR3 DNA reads TGTGCCAGCGTCCTAGCGGGGGCGGTCACCGGGGAGCTGTTTTTT.

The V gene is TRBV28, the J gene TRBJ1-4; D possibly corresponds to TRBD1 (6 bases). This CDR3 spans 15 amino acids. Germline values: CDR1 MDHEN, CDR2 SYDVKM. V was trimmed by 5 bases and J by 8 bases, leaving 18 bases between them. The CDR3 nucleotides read TGTGCCAGCAGTCTTATTAGCCCGGGACACGAAAAACTGTTTTTT. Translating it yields CASSLISPGHEKLFF.

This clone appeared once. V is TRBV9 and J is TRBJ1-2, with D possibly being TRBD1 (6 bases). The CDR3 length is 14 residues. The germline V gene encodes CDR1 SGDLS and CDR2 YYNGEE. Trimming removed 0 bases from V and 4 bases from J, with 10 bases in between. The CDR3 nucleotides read TGTGCCAGCAGCGTAGTGGCGGACAGCTATGGCTACACCTTC. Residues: CASSVVADSYGYTF.

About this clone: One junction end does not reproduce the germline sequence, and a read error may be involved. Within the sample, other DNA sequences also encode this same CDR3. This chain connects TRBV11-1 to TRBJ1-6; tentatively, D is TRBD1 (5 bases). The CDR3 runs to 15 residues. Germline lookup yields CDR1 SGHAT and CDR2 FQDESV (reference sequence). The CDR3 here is CASSLVRDSNSPLHF. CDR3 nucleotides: TGTGCCAGCAGCCTCGTAAGGGACTCTAATTCCCCCCTCCACTTT. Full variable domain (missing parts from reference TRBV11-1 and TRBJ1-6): EAEVAQSPRYKITEKSQAVAFWCDPISGHATLYWYRQILGQGPELLVQFQDESVVDDSQLPKDRFSAERLKGVDSTLKIQPAELGDSAMYLCASSLVRDSNSPLHFGNGTRLTVT.

CDR3 amino acids: CASSYGRGNTEAFF. CDR3 DNA sequence: TGTGCCAGCAGTTACGGGAGGGGGAACACTGAAGCTTTCTTT. The chain couples TRBV6-5 to TRBJ1-1; possibly TRBD1 for D (5 bases). CDR3 length equals 14 residues. V was pared by 2 bases and J by 1 base, with 8 bases between. The germline V gene has CDR1 MNHEY and CDR2 SVGAGI.

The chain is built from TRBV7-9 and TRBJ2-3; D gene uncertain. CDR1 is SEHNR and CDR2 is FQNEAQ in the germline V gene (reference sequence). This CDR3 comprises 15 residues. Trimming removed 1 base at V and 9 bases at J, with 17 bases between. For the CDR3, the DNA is TGTGCCAGCAGCTTAGACTACTTCAGTCATGTAACGCAGTATTTT. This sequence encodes CASSLDYFSHVTQYF. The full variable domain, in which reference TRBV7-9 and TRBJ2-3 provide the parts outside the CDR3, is DTGVSQNPRHKITKRGQNVTFRCDPISEHNRLYWYRQTLGQGPEFLTYFQNEAQLEKSRLLSDRFSAERPKGSFSTLEIQRTEQGDSAMYLCASSLDYFSHVTQYFGPGTRLTVL.

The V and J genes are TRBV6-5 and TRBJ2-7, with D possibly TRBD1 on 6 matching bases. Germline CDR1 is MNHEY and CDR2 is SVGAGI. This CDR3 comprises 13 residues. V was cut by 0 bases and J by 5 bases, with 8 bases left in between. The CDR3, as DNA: TGTGCCAGCAGTTACTCGAGGGGGAACGAGCAGTACTTC. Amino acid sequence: CASSYSRGNEQYF.

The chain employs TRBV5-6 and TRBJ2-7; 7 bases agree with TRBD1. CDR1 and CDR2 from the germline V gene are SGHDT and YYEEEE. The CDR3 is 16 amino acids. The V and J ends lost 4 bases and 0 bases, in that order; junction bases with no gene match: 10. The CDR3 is CASSLGLSGGSYEQYF. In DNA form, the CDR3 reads TGTGCCAGCAGCCTTGGCTTATCAGGGGGCTCCTACGAGCAGTACTTC.

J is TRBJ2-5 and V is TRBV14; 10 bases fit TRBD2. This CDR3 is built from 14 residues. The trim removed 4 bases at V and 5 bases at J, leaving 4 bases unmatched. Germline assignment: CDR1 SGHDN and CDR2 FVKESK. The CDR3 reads CASSPAGGRETQYF. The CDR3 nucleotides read TGTGCCAGCAGCCCAGCGGGAGGGAGGGAGACCCAGTACTTC.

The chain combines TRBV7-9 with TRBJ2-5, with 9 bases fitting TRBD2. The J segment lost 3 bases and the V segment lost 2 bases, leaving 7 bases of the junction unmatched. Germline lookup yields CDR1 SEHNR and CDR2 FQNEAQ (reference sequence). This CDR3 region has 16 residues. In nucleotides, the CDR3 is TGTGCCAGCAGCTTATCTCTAGCGGGGACCGAAGAGACCCAGTACTTC. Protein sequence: CASSLSLAGTEETQYF.

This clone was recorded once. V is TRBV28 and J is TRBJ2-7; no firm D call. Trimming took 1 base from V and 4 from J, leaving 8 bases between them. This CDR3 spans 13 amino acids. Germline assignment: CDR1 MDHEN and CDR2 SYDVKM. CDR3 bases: TGTGCCAGCAGTTTATCTTTTGAGTACGAGCAGTACTTC. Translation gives CASSLSFEYEQYF.

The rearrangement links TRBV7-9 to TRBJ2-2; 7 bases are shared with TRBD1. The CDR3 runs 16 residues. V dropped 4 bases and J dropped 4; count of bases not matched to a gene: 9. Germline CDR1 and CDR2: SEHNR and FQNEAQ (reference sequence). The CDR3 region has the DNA TGTGCCAGCAGCTCTAACAGGGGCCGCACCACCGGGGAGCTGTTTTTT. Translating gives CASSSNRGRTTGELFF.

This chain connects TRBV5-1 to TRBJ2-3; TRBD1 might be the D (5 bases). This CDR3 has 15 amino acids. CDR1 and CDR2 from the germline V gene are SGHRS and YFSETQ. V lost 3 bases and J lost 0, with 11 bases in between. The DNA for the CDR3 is TGCGCCAGCAGCTCTAGGGGTCCTAGCACAGATACGCAGTATTTT. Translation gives CASSSRGPSTDTQYF. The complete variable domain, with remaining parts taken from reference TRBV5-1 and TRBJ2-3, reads KAGVTQTPRYLIKTRGQQVTLSCSPISGHRSVSWYQQTPGQGLQFLFEYFSETQRNKGNFPGRFSGRQFSNSRSEMNVSTLELGDSALYLCASSSRGPSTDTQYFGPGTRLTVL.